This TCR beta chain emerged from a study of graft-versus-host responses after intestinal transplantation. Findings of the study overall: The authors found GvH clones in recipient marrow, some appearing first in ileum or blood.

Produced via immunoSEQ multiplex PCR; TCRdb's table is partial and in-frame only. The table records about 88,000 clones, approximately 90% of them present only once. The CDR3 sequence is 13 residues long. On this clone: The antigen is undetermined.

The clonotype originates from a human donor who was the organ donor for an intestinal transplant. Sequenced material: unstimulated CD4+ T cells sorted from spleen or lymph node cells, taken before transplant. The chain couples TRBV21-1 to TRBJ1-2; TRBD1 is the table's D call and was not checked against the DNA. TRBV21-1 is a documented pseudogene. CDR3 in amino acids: CASSVTANYGYTF. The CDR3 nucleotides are TGTGCCAGCAGTGTGACAGCTAACTATGGCTACACCTTC.